These 26 T cell receptor beta chains share one sample of origin, sequenced in a study of post-analysis software for immune sequencing data. Whole-study findings and limits: Controls showed lower frequencies than patients for roughly five TRBV segments, and TRBV5-6, TRBV5-1 and TRBV20-1 were among these.

Every TCR beta cDNA library bore unique molecular identifiers. TCRdb recomputed calls from the PCR reads with MiXCR, one row per CDR3 protein. The sample lists 820,000 or so distinct CDR3 sequences; approximately 53% were seen once. These receptors are not linked to any known antigen. The sample comprised blood. Receptors were obtained from a girl aged 5 to 17 with multiple sclerosis.

V usage is TRBV5-1 and J usage is TRBJ2-1, with D perhaps TRBD1 (6 bases). CDR3 length: 15 amino acids. Germline V gene data show CDR1 as SGHRS and CDR2 as YFSETQ. V dropped 0 bases and J dropped 6 bases, with 13 bases sitting between them. The CDR3 spells CASSLVGGDVNEQFF. The DNA for the CDR3 is TGCGCCAGCAGCTTGGTAGGGGGAGACGTCAATGAGCAGTTCTTC.

The CDR3 region is CSVDISGTGNQPQHF. In nucleotides, the CDR3 is TGCAGCGTTGATATCAGCGGGACAGGGAATCAGCCCCAGCATTTT. The chain is built from TRBV29-1 and TRBJ1-5; 9 bases fit TRBD1. This CDR3 contains 15 residues. CDR1 and CDR2 (germline): SQVTM, ANQGSEA. V dropped 3 bases and J dropped 4; count of bases not matched to a gene: 7.

This clonotype was found once. The rearrangement joins TRBV6-5 to TRBJ2-1, with 9 bases identical to TRBD1. Germline V CDR1 and CDR2: MNHEY, SVGAGI. This CDR3 has 15 residues. Trimming at V came to 2 bases and at J to 4 bases, leaving 3 bases not matched to a gene. For the CDR3, the DNA is TGTGCCAGCAGTTACAGGGACAGGGTGTACAATGAGCAGTTCTTC. This encodes CASSYRDRVYNEQFF.

This chain links TRBV20-1 with TRBJ2-3, with TRBD2 identical over 9 bases. Germline loops: CDR1 DFQATT, CDR2 SNEGSKA (reference sequence). The CDR3 spans 17 residues. V was pared by 8 bases and J by 0 bases, with 15 bases of the junction left unmatched. The DNA for the CDR3 is TGCAGTCTAGGTGGGCGGGGGGGCCCGAGGAGCACAGATACGCAGTATTTT. The encoded protein is CSLGGRGGPRSTDTQYF.

DNA for the CDR3: TGCGCCAGCAGCCCTCTACTAGCGGGGGGCCAAGAGACCCAGTACTTC. Its translation is CASSPLLAGGQETQYF. The chain uses TRBV5-1 and TRBJ2-5, with 12 bases identical to TRBD2. CDR1 is SGHRS and CDR2 is YFSETQ in the germline V gene. V gave up 4 bases and J gave up 1 base; unmatched junction bases: 5. CDR3 length equals 16 residues.

The chain has TRBV5-1 and TRBJ2-7, with a weak D call TRBD1 (5 bases). The J call is uncertain, as TRBJ2-5 better fits the DNA end. The CDR3 covers 16 residues. The germline CDR1 and CDR2 sequences are SGHRS and YFSETQ. This CDR3 is CASSLARPRVGETQYF. The DNA of the CDR3 is TGCGCCAGCAGCTTGGCCCGGCCCAGGGTGGGAGAGACCCAGTACTTC.

The chain is built from TRBV7-9 and TRBJ2-1, with D tentatively TRBD1 (6 bases). The CDR3 consists of 14 residues. Trimming left V 5 bases short and J 5 bases short, with 13 bases between. Per germline, CDR1 SEHNR and CDR2 FQNEAQ (reference sequence). CDR3 loop: CASSRWTDDNEQFF. In DNA form, the CDR3 reads TGTGCCAGCAGCCGATGGACAGATGACAATGAGCAGTTCTTC.

The chain is built from TRBV29-1 and TRBJ2-3, with D perhaps matching TRBD1 (7 bases). From germline, CDR1 is SQVTM and CDR2 ANQGSEA. The CDR3 has 14 residues. V was pared by 6 bases and J by 2 bases, with 15 bases between. CDR3 residues: CSVAGTDFTDTQYF. CDR3 sequence (DNA): TGCAGCGTCGCGGGGACAGACTTCACAGATACGCAGTATTTT.

The V call is TRBV3-1, the J call TRBJ1-1, with D possibly being TRBD1 (5 bases). The CDR3 contains 15 residues. Germline assignment: CDR1 LGHDT and CDR2 YNNKEL (reference sequence). V lost 4 bases and J lost 4, with 16 bases in between. The CDR3 coding sequence is TGTGCCAGCAGCCCAAGGACGGGGGGGAGCACTGAAGCTTTCTTT. Protein product: CASSPRTGGSTEAFF.

In this sample, this clonotype turned up a few times. The J gene is TRBJ2-7, the V gene TRBV29-1; tentative D call: TRBD1 (7 bases). V dropped 0 bases and J dropped 3 bases, with 12 bases sitting between them. The CDR3 runs to 14 residues. The germline gives CDR1 SQVTM, CDR2 ANQGSEA. CDR3 in DNA: TGCAGCGTTGAAGATGGTCAGGGGGGCTACGAGCAGTACTTC. Translated, it gives CSVEDGQGGYEQYF.

In DNA form, the CDR3 reads TGTGCCACCACTCACACAGGGGCCAACGTCCTGACTTTC. This translates into CATTHTGANVLTF. The chain combines TRBV15 with TRBJ2-6; D remains unclear. V dropped 7 bases and J dropped 4 bases, with 8 bases sitting between them. The CDR3 totals 13 residues. Germline V CDR1 and CDR2: LNHNV, YYDKDF (reference sequence).

The gene calls are TRBV20-1 and TRBJ2-1; 11 bases fit TRBD2. The CDR3 loop spans 19 amino acids. Losses at the gene ends were 1 base for V and 4 bases for J; bases not matched to a gene: 15. CDR1 is DFQATT and CDR2 is SNEGSKA in the germline V gene (reference sequence). The chain's CDR3 is CSARVPGLAATNYYNEQFF. The CDR3 DNA follows: TGCAGTGCTAGAGTTCCGGGACTAGCGGCCACAAATTATTACAATGAGCAGTTCTTC.

Note on this clonotype: One end of the junction is discordant with germline, which a read error may explain. The chain uses TRBV12-5 and TRBJ1-4; no clear D gene. The CDR3 is 13 amino acids. CDR1 is LGHNT, CDR2 FRNRAP, per germline. Here the CDR3 DNA reads TGTGCTGGTGGTTTGGTGCCCGTCGGGAAACTGTTTTTT. Translating gives CAGGLVPVGKLFF.

This clonotype was detected only a few times. The chain has TRBV20-1 and TRBJ2-1; tentative D call: TRBD2 (7 bases). V lost 0 bases and J lost 9, with 21 bases in between. The CDR3 loop spans 16 amino acids. Germline assignment: CDR1 DFQATT and CDR2 SNEGSKA (reference sequence). CDR3 DNA: TGCAGTGCTAGAGATCTTCGGAGGGGGGGCCAACCTGAGCAGTTCTTC. Amino acids: CSARDLRRGGQPEQFF.

This clonotype came up a few times. CDR3 DNA sequence: TGTGCCAGCGGTACAGCCAGGATTAATGAAAAACTGTTTTTT. This codes for CASGTARINEKLFF. This chain joins TRBV27 and TRBJ1-4; D remains ambiguous. The CDR3 runs to 14 residues. Germline CDR1 MNHEY, CDR2 SMNVEV (reference sequence). V was clipped by 8 bases and J by 4 bases, with 14 bases between them. The full variable domain, completed using reference TRBV27 and TRBJ1-4, is EAQVTQNPRYLITVTGKKLTVTCSQNMNHEYMSWYRQDPGLGLRQIYYSMNVEVTDKGDVPEGYKVSRKEKRNFPLILESPSPNQTSLYFCASGTARINEKLFFGSGTQLSVL.

The V gene is TRBV29-1, the J gene TRBJ2-5, with a weak D call TRBD1 (6 bases). Trimming left V 7 bases short and J 11 bases short, with 20 bases between. The CDR3 runs 12 residues. The germline V gene has CDR1 SQVTM and CDR2 ANQGSEA. CDR3 residues: CSGSTGNLEQYF. The CDR3, as DNA: TGCAGCGGGTCAACAGGGAACTTGGAGCAGTACTTC.

The sample holds a few counts of this clonotype. The chain uses TRBV29-1 and TRBJ1-2; D uncertain. Germline values: CDR1 SQVTM, CDR2 ANQGSEA. The CDR3 length is 14 residues. Between the trimmed V and J ends, which lost 6 bases and 1 base, there was a span of 15 bases. CDR3 sequence reads: CSVRRPGSNYGYTF. DNA of the CDR3: TGCAGCGTGCGCCGCCCGGGGAGTAACTATGGCTACACCTTC.

This chain links TRBV5-1 with TRBJ2-3; no clear D gene. V lost 0 bases, J lost 2 bases, and 4 bases lay in between. CDR3 length: 13 residues. Germline lookup yields CDR1 SGHRS and CDR2 YFSETQ. The CDR3 protein is CASSLDDTDTQYF. The DNA for the CDR3 is TGCGCCAGCAGCTTGGACGACACAGATACGCAGTATTTT.

This clonotype has more than one count but fewer than ten. The rearrangement joins TRBV12-3 or TRBV12-4 to TRBJ2-3; the D gene is possibly TRBD1 (5 bases). This CDR3 has 14 amino acids. V was cut by 7 bases and J by 0 bases, with 11 bases left in between. CDR3 amino acids: CASKSPGSTDTQYF. The DNA for the CDR3 is TGTGCCAGCAAATCTCCAGGGAGCACAGATACGCAGTATTTT.

The chain uses TRBV7-8 and TRBJ2-6; D is perhaps TRBD1 (5 bases). CDR3 size: 16 residues. Trimming took off 0 bases at V and 0 bases at J, with 6 bases between the two ends. Germline V gene data show CDR1 as SGHVS and CDR2 as FQNEAQ. In DNA form, the CDR3 reads TGTGCCAGCAGCTTAGCAAGGGGCTCTGGGGCCAACGTCCTGACTTTC. Protein sequence: CASSLARGSGANVLTF.

This clonotype was seen a handful of times. This chain links TRBV5-5 with TRBJ2-7, with D unclear. Trimming pared 2 bases from V and 3 bases from J, leaving 6 bases between. This CDR3 region has 12 residues. Germline-derived CDR1 and CDR2 are SGHKS and YYEKEE (reference sequence). CDR3 coding DNA: TGTGCCAGCAGCTTCGGGCGCTACGAGCAGTACTTC. Its translation: CASSFGRYEQYF.

The V and J genes are TRBV7-9 and TRBJ2-1, with 12 nucleotides matching TRBD2. Germline lookup yields CDR1 SEHNR and CDR2 FQNEAQ (reference sequence). Germline trimming cut 3 bases from V and 4 bases from J; bases unmatched to any gene: 7. The CDR3 is 17 amino acids. CDR3 sequence: CASSFGALAGGYNEQFF. CDR3 nucleotide sequence: TGTGCCAGCAGCTTTGGGGCCCTAGCGGGGGGGTACAATGAGCAGTTCTTC.

This clonotype was observed a single time. The CDR3: CASSDPLGRGTDTQYF. Here the CDR3 DNA reads TGTGCCAGCAGTGACCCCCTGGGCAGGGGGACAGATACGCAGTATTTT. The V gene is TRBV27, the J gene TRBJ2-3; 7 positions match TRBD1. The junction had 11 bases not matched to a gene; V was cut back by 5 bases and J by 3 bases. The CDR3 covers 16 residues. The germline CDR1 and CDR2 sequences are MNHEY and SMNVEV (reference sequence).

This chain uses TRBV20-1 with TRBJ1-1; D is possibly TRBD1 (5 bases). V was clipped by 5 bases and J by 1 base, with 11 bases between them. This CDR3 has 13 residues. Germline values: CDR1 DFQATT, CDR2 SNEGSKA (reference sequence). CDR3 in amino acids: CSAGRRGNTEAFF. CDR3 DNA: TGCAGTGCTGGTCGGAGGGGGAACACTGAAGCTTTCTTT.

The chain combines TRBV11-1 with TRBJ1-2; 12 bases match TRBD1. The germline gives CDR1 SGHAT, CDR2 FQDESV (reference sequence). This CDR3 is built from 17 residues. Unmatched junction bases numbered 8, after V lost 4 bases and J lost 2 bases. The CDR3 DNA is TGTGCCAGCAGCTCGCAGCCGGGACAGGGGGCGAACTATGGCTACACCTTC. Translated: CASSSQPGQGANYGYTF.

The gene calls are TRBV19 and TRBJ2-5; 8 positions agree with TRBD2. The better agreement between TRBJ2-7 and the DNA end casts doubt on the J call. The CDR3 contains 17 residues. Germline-derived CDR1 and CDR2 are LNHDA and SQIVND (reference sequence). DNA for the CDR3: TGTGCCAGTAGTATGGGCTCCCTCGGGAGGGCCGTACACGAGCAGTACTTC. Translating gives CASSMGSLGRAVHEQYF.